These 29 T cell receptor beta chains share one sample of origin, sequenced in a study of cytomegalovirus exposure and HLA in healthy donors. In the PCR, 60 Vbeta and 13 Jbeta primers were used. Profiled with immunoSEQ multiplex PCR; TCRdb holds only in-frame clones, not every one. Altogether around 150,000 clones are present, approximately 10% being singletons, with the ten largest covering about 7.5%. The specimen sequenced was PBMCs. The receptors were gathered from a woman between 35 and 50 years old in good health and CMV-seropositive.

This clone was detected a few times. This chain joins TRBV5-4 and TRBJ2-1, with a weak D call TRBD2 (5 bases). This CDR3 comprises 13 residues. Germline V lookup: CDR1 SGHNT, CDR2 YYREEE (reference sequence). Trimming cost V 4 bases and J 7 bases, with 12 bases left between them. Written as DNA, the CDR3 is TGTGCCAGCAGCCCCCTTCCGGGGAATGAGCAGTTCTTC. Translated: CASSPLPGNEQFF.

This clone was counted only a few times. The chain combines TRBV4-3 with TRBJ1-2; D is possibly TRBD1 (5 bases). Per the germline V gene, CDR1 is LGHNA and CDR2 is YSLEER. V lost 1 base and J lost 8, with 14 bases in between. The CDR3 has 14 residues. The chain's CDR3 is CASSQAPGGRGYTF. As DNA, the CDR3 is TGCGCCAGCAGCCAAGCCCCCGGGGGACGCGGCTACACCTTC.

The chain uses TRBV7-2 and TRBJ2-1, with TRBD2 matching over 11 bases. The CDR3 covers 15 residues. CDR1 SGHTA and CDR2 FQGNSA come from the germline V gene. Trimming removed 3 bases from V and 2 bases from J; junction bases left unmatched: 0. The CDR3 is CASSFSGGAYNEQFF. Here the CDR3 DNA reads TGTGCCAGCAGCTTTAGCGGGGGGGCCTACAATGAGCAGTTCTTC. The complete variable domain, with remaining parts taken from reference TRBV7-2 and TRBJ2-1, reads GAGVSQSPSNKVTEKGKDVELRCDPISGHTALYWYRQSLGQGLEFLIYFQGNSAPDKSGLPSDRFSAERTGGSVSTLTIQRTQQEDSAVYLCASSFSGGAYNEQFFGPGTRLTVL.

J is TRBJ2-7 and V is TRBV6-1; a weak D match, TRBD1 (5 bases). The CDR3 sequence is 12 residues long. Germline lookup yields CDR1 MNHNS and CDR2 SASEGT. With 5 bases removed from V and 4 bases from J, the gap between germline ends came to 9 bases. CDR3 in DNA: TGTGCCAGCAGTCTTCAGGGATACGAGCAGTACTTC. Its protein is CASSLQGYEQYF.

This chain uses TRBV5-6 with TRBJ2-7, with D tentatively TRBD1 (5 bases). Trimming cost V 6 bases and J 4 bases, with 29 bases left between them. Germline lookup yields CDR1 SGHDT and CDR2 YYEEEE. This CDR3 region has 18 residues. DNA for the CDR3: TGTGCCAGCACCACCCGTGGGGCAGGGTGGATAGTAGGGTACGAGCAGTACTTC. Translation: CASTTRGAGWIVGYEQYF.

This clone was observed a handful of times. The CDR3 coding sequence is TGTGCCAGCAGCTTACCAGGTAGCGGGGGGGCATCTGATACGCAGTATTTT. Its protein product is CASSLPGSGGASDTQYF. This chain links TRBV7-9 with TRBJ2-3; TRBD2 aligns across 11 bases. The CDR3 has 17 amino acids. V trimming: 2 bases; J trimming: 6 bases; junction bases outside the gene matches: 10. Germline V CDR1 and CDR2: SEHNR, FQNEAQ (reference sequence).

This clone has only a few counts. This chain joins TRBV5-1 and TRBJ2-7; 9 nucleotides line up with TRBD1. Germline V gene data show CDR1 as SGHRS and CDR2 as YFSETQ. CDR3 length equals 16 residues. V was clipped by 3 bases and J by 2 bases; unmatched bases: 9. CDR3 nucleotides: TGCGCCAGCAGCTCTGGGACAGGGAGTGTCGCCTACGAGCAGTACTTC. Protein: CASSSGTGSVAYEQYF. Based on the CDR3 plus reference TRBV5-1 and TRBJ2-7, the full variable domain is KAGVTQTPRYLIKTRGQQVTLSCSPISGHRSVSWYQQTPGQGLQFLFEYFSETQRNKGNFPGRFSGRQFSNSRSEMNVSTLELGDSALYLCASSSGTGSVAYEQYFGPGTRLTVT.

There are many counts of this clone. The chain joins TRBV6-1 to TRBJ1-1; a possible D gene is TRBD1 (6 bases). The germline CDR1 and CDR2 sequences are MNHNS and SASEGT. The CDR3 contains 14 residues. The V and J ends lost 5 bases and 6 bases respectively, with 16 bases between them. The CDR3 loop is CASSTNTGRPEAFF. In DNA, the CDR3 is TGTGCCAGCAGTACAAATACAGGGCGCCCTGAAGCTTTCTTT.

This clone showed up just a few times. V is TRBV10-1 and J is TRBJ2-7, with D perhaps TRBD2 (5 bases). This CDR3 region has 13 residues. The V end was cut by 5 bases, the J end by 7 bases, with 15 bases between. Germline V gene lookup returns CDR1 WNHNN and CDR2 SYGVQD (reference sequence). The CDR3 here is CASSLDLREEQYF. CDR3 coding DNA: TGCGCCAGCAGTCTGGACTTAAGGGAGGAGCAGTACTTC.

The CDR3, as DNA: TGTGCCAGTAGTATAGCCGGGAAAGGAACAGATACGCAGTATTTT. Translating it yields CASSIAGKGTDTQYF. This chain links TRBV19 with TRBJ2-3; perhaps TRBD2 as D (5 bases). Germline lookup yields CDR1 LNHDA and CDR2 SQIVND (reference sequence). Trimming pared 1 base from V and 3 bases from J, leaving 11 bases between. The CDR3 sequence is 15 residues long.

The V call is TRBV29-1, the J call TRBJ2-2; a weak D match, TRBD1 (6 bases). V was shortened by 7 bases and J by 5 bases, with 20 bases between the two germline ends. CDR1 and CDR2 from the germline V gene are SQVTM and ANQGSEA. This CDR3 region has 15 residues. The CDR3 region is CSAYRTAGRTGELFF. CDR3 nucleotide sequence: TGCAGCGCTTATAGGACAGCAGGGCGGACCGGGGAGCTGTTTTTT.

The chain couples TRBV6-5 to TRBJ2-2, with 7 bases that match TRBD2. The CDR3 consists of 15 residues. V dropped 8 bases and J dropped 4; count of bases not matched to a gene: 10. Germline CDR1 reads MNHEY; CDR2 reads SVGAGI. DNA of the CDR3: TGTGCCAGCGGGGGGGGGACTTCCGTCACCGGGGAGCTGTTTTTT. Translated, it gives CASGGGTSVTGELFF.

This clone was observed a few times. For the CDR3, the DNA is TGTGCCAGCAGCGGGGACAGGGGGTCAGATACGCAGTATTTT. This encodes CASSGDRGSDTQYF. The V gene is TRBV9, the J gene TRBJ2-3; 11 bases align to TRBD1. CDR1 and CDR2 (germline): SGDLS, YYNGEE. The CDR3 has 14 residues. Losses at the gene ends were 3 bases for V and 4 bases for J; bases not matched to a gene: 1. Using reference TRBV9 and TRBJ2-3 for the parts outside the CDR3, the full variable domain is DSGVTQTPKHLITATGQRVTLRCSPRSGDLSVYWYQQSLDQGLQFLIQYYNGEERAKGNILERFSAQQFPDLHSELNLSSLELGDSALYFCASSGDRGSDTQYFGPGTRLTVL.

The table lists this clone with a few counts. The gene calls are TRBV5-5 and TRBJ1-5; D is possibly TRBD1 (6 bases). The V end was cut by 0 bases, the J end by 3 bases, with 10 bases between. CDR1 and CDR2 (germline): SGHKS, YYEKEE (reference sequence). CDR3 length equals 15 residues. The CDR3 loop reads CASSLEGGSNQPQHF. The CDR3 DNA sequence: TGTGCCAGCAGCTTGGAGGGGGGGTCCAATCAGCCCCAGCATTTT.

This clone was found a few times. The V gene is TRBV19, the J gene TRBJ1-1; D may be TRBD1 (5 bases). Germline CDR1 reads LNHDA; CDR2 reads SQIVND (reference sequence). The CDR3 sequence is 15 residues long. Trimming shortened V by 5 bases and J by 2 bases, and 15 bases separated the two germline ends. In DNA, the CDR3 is TGTGCCAGTAGTCCCCGGACGGACATCAACACTGAAGCTTTCTTT. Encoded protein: CASSPRTDINTEAFF.

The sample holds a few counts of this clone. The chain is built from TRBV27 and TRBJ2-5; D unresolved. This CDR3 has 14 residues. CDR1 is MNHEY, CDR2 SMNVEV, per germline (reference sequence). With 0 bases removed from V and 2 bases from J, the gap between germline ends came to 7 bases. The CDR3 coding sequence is TGTGCCAGCAGTTTATCCCCCCTACAAGAGACCCAGTACTTC. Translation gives CASSLSPLQETQYF.

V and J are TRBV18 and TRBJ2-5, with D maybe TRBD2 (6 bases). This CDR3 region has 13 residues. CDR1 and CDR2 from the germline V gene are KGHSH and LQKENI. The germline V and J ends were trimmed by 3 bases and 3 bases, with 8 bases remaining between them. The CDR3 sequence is CASSPPGEETQYF. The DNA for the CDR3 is TGTGCCAGCTCACCGCCGGGGGAAGAGACCCAGTACTTC.

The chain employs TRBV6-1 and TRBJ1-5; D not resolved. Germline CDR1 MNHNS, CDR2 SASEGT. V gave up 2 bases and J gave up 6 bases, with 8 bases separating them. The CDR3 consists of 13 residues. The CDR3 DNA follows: TGTGCCAGCAGTGAAAATCGAGGTCAGCCCCAGCATTTT. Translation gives CASSENRGQPQHF.

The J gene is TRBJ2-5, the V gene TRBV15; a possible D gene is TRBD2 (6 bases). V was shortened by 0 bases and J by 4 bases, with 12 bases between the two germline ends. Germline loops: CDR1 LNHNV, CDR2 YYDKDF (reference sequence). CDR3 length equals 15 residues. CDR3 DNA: TGTGCCACCAGCAGAGATTCCGGGGGAGGAGAGACCCAGTACTTC. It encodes CATSRDSGGGETQYF.

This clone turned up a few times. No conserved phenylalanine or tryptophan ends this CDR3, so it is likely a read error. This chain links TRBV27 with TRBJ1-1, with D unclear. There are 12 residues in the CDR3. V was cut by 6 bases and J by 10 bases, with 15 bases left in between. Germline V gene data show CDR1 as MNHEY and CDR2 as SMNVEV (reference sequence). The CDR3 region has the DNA TGTGCCAGCAGCCGCACCGGGTTGGCAGCTTTCGTT. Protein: CASSRTGLAAFV.

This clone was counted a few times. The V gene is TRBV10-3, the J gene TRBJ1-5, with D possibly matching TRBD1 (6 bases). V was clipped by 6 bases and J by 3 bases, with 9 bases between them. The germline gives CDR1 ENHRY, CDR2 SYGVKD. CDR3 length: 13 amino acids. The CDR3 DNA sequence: TGTGCCATCAGACAGGGCCTCAATCAGCCCCAGCATTTT. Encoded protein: CAIRQGLNQPQHF.

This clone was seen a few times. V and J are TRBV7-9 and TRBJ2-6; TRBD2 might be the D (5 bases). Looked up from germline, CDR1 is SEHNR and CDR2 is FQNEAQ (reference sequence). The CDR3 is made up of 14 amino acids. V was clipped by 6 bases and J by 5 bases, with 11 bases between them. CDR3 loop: CASSPTGRANVLTF. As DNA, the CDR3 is TGTGCCAGCAGTCCTACCGGGAGGGCCAACGTCCTGACTTTC.

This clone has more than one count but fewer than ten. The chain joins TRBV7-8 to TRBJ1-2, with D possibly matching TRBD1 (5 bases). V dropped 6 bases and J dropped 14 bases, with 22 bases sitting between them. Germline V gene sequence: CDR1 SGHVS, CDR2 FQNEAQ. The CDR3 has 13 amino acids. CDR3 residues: CASSFGGEGRGTF. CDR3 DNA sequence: TGTGCCAGCAGTTTTGGGGGGGAAGGGAGGGGTACCTTC.

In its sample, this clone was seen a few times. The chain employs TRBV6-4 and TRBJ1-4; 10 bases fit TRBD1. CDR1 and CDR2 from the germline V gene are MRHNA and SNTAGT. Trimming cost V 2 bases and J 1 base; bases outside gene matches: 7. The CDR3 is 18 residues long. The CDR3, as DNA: TGTGCCAGCAGTGACGTACGCCGGGACAGGGGAACTAATGAAAAACTGTTTTTT. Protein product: CASSDVRRDRGTNEKLFF.

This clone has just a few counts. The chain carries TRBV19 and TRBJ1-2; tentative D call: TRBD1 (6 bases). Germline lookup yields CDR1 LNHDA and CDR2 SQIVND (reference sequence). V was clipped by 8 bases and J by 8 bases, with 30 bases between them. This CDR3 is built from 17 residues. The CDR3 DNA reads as TGTGCCAGTCACACAGACCCGTCGGGTGGCAGGGGCTACGGCTACACCTTC. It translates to CASHTDPSGGRGYGYTF.

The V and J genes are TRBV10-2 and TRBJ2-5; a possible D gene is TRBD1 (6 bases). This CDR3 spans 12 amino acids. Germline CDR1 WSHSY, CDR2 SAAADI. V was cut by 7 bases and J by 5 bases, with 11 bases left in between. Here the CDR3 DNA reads TGCGCCAGCACCCGTCAGGGGGAGACCCAGTACTTC. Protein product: CASTRQGETQYF.

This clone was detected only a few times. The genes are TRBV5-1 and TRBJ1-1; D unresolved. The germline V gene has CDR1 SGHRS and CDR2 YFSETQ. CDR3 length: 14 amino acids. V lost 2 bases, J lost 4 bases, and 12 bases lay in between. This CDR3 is CASSFDVTTTEAFF. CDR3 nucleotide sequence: TGCGCCAGCAGCTTTGATGTCACTACCACTGAAGCTTTCTTT.

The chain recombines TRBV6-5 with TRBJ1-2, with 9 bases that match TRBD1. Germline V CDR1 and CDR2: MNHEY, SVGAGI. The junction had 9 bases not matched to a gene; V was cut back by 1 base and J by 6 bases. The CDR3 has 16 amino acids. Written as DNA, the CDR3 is TGTGCCAGCAGTTACTTGGGACAGGGAAGAACCGATGGCTACACCTTC. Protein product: CASSYLGQGRTDGYTF.

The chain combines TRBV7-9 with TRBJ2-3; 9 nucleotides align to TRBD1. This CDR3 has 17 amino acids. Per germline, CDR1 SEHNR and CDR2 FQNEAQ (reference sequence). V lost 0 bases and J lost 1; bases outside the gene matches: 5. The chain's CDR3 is CASSLAGGQGGTDTQYF. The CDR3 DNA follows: TGTGCCAGCAGCTTAGCAGGGGGACAGGGAGGCACAGATACGCAGTATTTT.